The next 5 T cell receptor beta chains were all read from a single sample in a study of shared clonotypes between healthy human individuals. Assay used: immunoSEQ multiplex PCR; TCRdb lists only in-frame clones, some missing. The sample consists of more than 2 million clones, about 94% of them appearing once. The naive CD8 fraction comprised CD45RO-negative cells positively selected for CCR7 and excluded terminally differentiated effector memory CD45RA+ cells. The specimen sequenced was naive CD8+ T cells from PBMCs. The source of these receptors is a man aged 18 to 35 in good health. Some clones in this sample may be carry-over from other donors' samples.

The chain uses TRBV2 and TRBJ1-6, with D unclear. The germline V gene encodes CDR1 SNHLY and CDR2 FYNNEI. The V end was cut by 3 bases, the J end by 4 bases, with 13 bases between. CDR3 length: 16 residues. The CDR3 spells CASSEDAAPYNSPLHF. In DNA form, the CDR3 reads TGTGCCAGCAGTGAGGACGCAGCTCCTTATAATTCACCCCTCCACTTT.

This CDR3 is CASSQDRAGGDTGELFF. As DNA, the CDR3 is TGTGCCAGCAGCCAAGATCGGGCGGGAGGGGACACCGGGGAGCTGTTTTTT. The V and J genes are TRBV4-2 and TRBJ2-2; TRBD2 matches at 9 bases. This CDR3 has 17 amino acids. J was trimmed by 3 bases and V by 0 bases; bases with no gene match: 5. Germline V lookup: CDR1 LGHNA, CDR2 YNFKEQ.

J is TRBJ2-5 and V is TRBV27, with a tentative D call TRBD1 (5 bases). CDR3 length equals 13 residues. Germline V CDR1 and CDR2: MNHEY, SMNVEV (reference sequence). The V end was cut by 4 bases, the J end by 10 bases, with 16 bases between. The CDR3 here is CASSSQGVVSQYF. In DNA form, the CDR3 reads TGTGCCAGCAGTTCTCAGGGTGTGGTGAGCCAGTACTTC.

The genes are TRBV7-9 and TRBJ2-2; a weak D match, TRBD2 (6 bases). Germline V gene data show CDR1 as SEHNR and CDR2 as FQNEAQ (reference sequence). The CDR3 runs to 15 residues. V was trimmed by 5 bases and J by 3 bases, leaving 13 bases between them. CDR3 in amino acids: CASSTRGLDTGELFF. The CDR3 DNA reads TGTGCCAGCAGCACGCGGGGATTAGACACCGGGGAGCTGTTTTTT.

This rearrangement joins TRBV5-8 to TRBJ1-2, with 12 bases that match TRBD1. Germline V gives CDR1 SGHTS, CDR2 YDEGEE. The CDR3 is 15 residues long. V shed 4 bases, J shed 4 bases, and the junction held 5 bases outside the gene matches. CDR3 protein: CASSGGQGAIYGYTF. CDR3 sequence (DNA): TGTGCCAGCAGCGGGGGACAGGGGGCGATCTATGGCTACACCTTC.